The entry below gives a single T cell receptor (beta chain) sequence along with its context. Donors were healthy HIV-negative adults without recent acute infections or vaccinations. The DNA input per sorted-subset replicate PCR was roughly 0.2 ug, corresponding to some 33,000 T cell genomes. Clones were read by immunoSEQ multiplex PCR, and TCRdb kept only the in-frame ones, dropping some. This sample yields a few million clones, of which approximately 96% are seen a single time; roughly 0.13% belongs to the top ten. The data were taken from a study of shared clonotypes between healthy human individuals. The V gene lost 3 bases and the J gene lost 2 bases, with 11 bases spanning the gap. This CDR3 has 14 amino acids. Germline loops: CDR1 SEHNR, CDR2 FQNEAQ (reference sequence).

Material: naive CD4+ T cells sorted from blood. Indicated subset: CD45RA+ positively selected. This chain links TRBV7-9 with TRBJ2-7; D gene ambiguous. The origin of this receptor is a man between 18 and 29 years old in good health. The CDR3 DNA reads TGTGCCAGCAGCTTCGGTAGCAGTGCCTACGAGCAGTACTTC. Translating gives CASSFGSSAYEQYF.